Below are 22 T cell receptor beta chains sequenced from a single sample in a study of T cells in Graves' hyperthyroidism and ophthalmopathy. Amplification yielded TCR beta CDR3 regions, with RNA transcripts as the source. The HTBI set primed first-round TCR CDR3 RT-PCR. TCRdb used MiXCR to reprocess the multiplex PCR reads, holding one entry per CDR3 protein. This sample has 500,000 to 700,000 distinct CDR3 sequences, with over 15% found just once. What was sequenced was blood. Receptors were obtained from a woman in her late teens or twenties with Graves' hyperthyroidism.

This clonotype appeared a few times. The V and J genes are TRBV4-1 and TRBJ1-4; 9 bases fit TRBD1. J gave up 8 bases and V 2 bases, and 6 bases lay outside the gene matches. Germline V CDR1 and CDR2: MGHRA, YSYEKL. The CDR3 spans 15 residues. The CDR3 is CASSQTGTGIEKLFF. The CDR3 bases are TGCGCCAGCAGCCAAACCGGGACAGGGATCGAAAAACTGTTTTTT.

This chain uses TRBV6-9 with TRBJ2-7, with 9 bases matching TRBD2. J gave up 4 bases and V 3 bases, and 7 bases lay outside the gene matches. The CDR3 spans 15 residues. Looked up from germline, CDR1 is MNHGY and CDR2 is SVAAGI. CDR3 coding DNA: TGTGCCAGCAGTTACATCGGTAGCGGGAGTTACGAGCAGTACTTC. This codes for CASSYIGSGSYEQYF.

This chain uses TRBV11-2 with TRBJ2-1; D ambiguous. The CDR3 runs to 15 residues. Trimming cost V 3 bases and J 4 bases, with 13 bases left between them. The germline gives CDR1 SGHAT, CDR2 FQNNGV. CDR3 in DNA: TGTGCCAGCAGCTTCGAGCTGCTGAGTTACAATGAGCAGTTCTTC. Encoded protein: CASSFELLSYNEQFF.

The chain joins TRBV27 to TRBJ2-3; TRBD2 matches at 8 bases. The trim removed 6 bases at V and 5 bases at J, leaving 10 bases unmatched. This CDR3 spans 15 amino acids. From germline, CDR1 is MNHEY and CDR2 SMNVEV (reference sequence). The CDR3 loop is CASSVAGFIRDTQYF. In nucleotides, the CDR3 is TGTGCCAGCAGCGTAGCGGGGTTTATTCGAGATACGCAGTATTTT.

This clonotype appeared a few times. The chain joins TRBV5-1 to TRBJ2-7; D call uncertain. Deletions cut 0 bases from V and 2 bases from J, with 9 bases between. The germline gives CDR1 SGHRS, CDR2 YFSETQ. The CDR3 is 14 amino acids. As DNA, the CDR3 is TGCGCCAGCAGCTTGGCCTACTCGACCTACGAGCAGTACTTC. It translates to CASSLAYSTYEQYF.

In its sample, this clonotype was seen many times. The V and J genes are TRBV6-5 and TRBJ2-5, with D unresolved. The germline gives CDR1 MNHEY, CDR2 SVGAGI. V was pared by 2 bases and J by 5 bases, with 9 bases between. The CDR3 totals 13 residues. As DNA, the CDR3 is TGTGCCAGCAGTTACCTCGGGTGGGAGACCCAGTACTTC. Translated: CASSYLGWETQYF.

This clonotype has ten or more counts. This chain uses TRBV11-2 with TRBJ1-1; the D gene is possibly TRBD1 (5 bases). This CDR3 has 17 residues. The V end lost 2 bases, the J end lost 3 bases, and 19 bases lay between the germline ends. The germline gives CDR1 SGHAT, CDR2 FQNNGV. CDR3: CASSLRGVSSKDTEAFF. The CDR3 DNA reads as TGTGCCAGCAGCTTAAGGGGAGTCAGTTCCAAGGACACTGAAGCTTTCTTT.

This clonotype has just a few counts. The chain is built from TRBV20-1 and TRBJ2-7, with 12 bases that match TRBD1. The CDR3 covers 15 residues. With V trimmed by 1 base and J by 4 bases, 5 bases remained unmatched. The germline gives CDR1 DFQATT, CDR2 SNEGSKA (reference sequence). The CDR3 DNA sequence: TGCAGTGCTAGAGTACGGGACAGGGGGCCGTACGAGCAGTACTTC. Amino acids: CSARVRDRGPYEQYF.

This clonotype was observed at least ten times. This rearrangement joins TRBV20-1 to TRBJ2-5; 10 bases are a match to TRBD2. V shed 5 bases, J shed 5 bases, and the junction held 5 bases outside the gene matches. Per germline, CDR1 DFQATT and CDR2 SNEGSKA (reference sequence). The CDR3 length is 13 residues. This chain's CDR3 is CSASTSGYETQYF. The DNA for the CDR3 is TGCAGTGCTTCGACTAGCGGGTATGAGACCCAGTACTTC.

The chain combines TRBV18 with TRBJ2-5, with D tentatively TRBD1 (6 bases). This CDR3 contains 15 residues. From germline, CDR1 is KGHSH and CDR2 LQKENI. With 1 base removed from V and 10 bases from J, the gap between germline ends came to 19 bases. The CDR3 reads CASSPLTGITTNQYF. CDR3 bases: TGTGCCAGCTCACCACTTACAGGGATTACGACAAACCAGTACTTC.

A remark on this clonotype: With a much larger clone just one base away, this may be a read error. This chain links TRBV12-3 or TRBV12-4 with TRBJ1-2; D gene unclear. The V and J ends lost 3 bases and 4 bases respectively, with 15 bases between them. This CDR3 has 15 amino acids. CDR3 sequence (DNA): TGTGCCAGCAGTTTCTCCCGCGTCAGGCTCTATGGCTACACCTTC. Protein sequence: CASSFSRVRLYGYTF.

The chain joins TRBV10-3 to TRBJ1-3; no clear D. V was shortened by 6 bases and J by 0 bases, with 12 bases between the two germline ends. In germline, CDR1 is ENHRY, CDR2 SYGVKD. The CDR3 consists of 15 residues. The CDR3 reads CAIREPGNSGNTIYF. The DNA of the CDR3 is TGTGCCATCAGGGAACCGGGAAACTCTGGAAACACCATATATTTT.

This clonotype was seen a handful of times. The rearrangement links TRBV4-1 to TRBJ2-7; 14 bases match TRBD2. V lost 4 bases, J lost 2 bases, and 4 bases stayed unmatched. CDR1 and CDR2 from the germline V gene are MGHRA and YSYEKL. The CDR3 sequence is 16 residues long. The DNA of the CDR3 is TGCGCCAGCAGCCGCTCGACTAGCGGGAGGGCCTACGAGCAGTACTTC. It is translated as CASSRSTSGRAYEQYF.

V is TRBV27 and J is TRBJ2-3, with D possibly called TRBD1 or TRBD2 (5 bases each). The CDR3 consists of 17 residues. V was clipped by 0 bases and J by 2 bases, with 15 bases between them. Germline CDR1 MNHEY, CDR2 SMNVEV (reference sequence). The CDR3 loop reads CASSLSWTGGHTDTQYF. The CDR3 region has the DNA TGTGCCAGCAGTTTATCGTGGACTGGCGGACACACAGATACGCAGTATTTT.

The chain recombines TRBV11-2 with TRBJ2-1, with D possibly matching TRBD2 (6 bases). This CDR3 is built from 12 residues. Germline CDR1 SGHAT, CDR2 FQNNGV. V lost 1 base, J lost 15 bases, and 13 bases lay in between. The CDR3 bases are TGTGCCAGCAGCTTAGCTGCGGGGTTGCCGTTCTTC. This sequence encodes CASSLAAGLPFF.

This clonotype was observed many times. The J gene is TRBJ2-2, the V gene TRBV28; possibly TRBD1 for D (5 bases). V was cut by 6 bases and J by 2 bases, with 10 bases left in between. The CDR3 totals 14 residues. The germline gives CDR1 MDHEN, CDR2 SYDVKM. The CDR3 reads CASRGGHNTGELFF. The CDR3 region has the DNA TGTGCCAGCAGGGGCGGACACAACACCGGGGAGCTGTTTTTT.

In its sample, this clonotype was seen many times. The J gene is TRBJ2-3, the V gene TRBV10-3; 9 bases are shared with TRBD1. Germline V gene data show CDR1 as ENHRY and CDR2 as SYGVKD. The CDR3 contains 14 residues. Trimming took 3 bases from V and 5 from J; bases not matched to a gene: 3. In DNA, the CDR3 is TGTGCCATCAGTGATAGGACAGGGGAAGATACGCAGTATTTT. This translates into CAISDRTGEDTQYF.

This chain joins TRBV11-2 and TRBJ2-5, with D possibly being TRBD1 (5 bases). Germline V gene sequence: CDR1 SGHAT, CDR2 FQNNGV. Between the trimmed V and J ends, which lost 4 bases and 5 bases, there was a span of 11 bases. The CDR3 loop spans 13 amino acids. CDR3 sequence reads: CASSYQGPETQYF. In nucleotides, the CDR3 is TGTGCCAGCAGCTACCAGGGCCCGGAGACCCAGTACTTC. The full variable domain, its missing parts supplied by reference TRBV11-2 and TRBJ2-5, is EAGVAQSPRYKIIEKRQSVAFWCNPISGHATLYWYQQILGQGPKLLIQFQNNGVVDDSQLPKDRFSAERLKGVDSTLKIQPAKLEDSAVYLCASSYQGPETQYFGPGTRLLVL.

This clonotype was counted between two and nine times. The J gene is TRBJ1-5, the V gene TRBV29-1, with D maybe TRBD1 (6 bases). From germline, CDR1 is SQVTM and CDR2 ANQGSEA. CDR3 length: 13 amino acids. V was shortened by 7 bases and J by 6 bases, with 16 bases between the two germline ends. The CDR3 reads CSAQSGGAQPQHF. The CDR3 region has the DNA TGCAGCGCCCAGTCCGGGGGGGCTCAGCCCCAGCATTTT.

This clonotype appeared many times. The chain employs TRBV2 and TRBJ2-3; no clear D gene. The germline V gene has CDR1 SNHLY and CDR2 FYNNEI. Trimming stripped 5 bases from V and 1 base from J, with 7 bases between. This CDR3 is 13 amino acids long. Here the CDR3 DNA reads TGTGCCAGCAGTTTCCAGGGCACAGATACGCAGTATTTT. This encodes CASSFQGTDTQYF. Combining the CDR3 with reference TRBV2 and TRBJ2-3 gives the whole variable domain EPEVTQTPSHQVTQMGQEVILRCVPISNHLYFYWYRQILGQKVEFLVSFYNNEISEKSEIFDDQFSVERPDGSNFTLKIRSTKLEDSAMYFCASSFQGTDTQYFGPGTRLTVL.

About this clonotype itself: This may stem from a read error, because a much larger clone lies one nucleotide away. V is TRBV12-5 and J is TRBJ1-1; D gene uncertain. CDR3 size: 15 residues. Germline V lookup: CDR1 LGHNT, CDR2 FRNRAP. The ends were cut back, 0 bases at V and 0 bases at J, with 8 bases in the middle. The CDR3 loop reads CASGLVRAMNTEAFF. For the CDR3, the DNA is TGTGCTAGTGGTTTGGTTCGGGCAATGAACACTGAAGCTTTCTTT. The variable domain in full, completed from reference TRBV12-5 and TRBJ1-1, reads DARVTQTPRHKVTEMGQEVTMRCQPILGHNTVFWYRQTMMQGLELLAYFRNRAPLDDSGMPKDRFSAEMPDATLATLKIQPSEPRDSAVYFCASGLVRAMNTEAFFGQGTRLTVV.

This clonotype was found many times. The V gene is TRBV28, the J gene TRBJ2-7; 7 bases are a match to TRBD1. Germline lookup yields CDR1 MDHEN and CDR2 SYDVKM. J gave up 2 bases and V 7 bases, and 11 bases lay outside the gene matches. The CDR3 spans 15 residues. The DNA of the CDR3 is TGTGCCAGCAAACGACCGGGACAGTCTCCCTACGAGCAGTACTTC. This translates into CASKRPGQSPYEQYF. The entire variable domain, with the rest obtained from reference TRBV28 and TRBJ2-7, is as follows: DVKVTQSSRYLVKRTGEKVFLECVQDMDHENMFWYRQDPGLGLRLIYFSYDVKMKEKGDIPEGYSVSREKKERFSLILESASTNQTSMYLCASKRPGQSPYEQYFGPGTRLTVT.